Described below is a single T cell receptor (beta chain) sequence and its context. In terms of age and location, participants ranged from about 18 to 100 years and lived in about two dozen US areas. Cohorts were assigned according to the clinical history that participants reported. The record originates from a study of blood T cell repertoires in COVID-19. Across the whole study: T cells, B-cell-depleted T cells, or PBMCs supplied cDNA or gDNA.

Per the study methods: Amplification of reference gene primers provided the estimated nucleated cell counts. Only in-frame clones appear in the TCRdb table, and some are missing; sequencing was by immunoSEQ multiplex PCR. V and J calls and clone size are given by that table; D and trimming were obtained from the DNA. The sample records over 250,000 clones, over 75% being singletons. V lost 0 bases and J lost 0, with 8 bases in between. Germline values: CDR1 LGHNA, CDR2 YSLEER. The CDR3 totals 15 residues. The sample was PBMCs or T cells enriched from blood (not recorded which). The V and J genes are TRBV4-3 and TRBJ1-2, with a tentative D call TRBD1 (6 bases). The source of this sequence is a woman aged 25 to 39 who had recovered from COVID-19. The CDR3 DNA follows: TGCGCCAGCAGCCAAGAGGACAGCTCTAACTATGGCTACACCTTC. The encoded protein is CASSQEDSSNYGYTF.